Below are 19 T cell receptor beta chains sequenced from a single sample in a study of blood T cell repertoires in COVID-19. Some clones are missing from TCRdb's copy, which holds only in-frame ones; the method was immunoSEQ multiplex PCR. The top ten hold less than 3.5% of the sample, which has roughly 190,000 clones, around four fifths seen once. Sequenced input: peripheral blood. Receptors originate from a man aged 45-60 years with active or convalescent COVID-19.

The genes are TRBV6-6 and TRBJ2-5; 9 bases line up with TRBD1. CDR3 length equals 14 residues. V trimming: 6 bases; J trimming: 5 bases; junction bases outside the gene matches: 7. In germline, CDR1 is MNHNY, CDR2 SVGAGI (reference sequence). In DNA form, the CDR3 reads TGTGCCAGCAGCCCCCGGGACAGGGTTGAGACCCAGTACTTC. Its translation is CASSPRDRVETQYF.

The chain couples TRBV6-1 to TRBJ1-5, with TRBD1 matching over 10 bases. Germline CDR1 and CDR2: MNHNS and SASEGT. V dropped 4 bases and J dropped 2; count of bases not matched to a gene: 5. This CDR3 is built from 16 residues. Here the CDR3 DNA reads TGTGCCAGCAGTGGACAGGGGGCCTTTCGCAATCAGCCCCAGCATTTT. Encoded protein: CASSGQGAFRNQPQHF.

The J gene is TRBJ2-7, the V gene TRBV5-1, with no clear D. The germline gives CDR1 SGHRS, CDR2 YFSETQ. CDR3 length: 14 residues. V shed 0 bases and J shed 3 bases, with 10 bases lying between them. The CDR3 protein is CASSLEWQNYEQYF. The CDR3 nucleotides read TGCGCCAGCAGCTTGGAATGGCAGAACTACGAGCAGTACTTC.

This chain connects TRBV28 to TRBJ2-7, with a tentative D call TRBD1 (5 bases). Per germline, CDR1 MDHEN and CDR2 SYDVKM. Trimming left V 6 bases short and J 2 bases short, with 14 bases between. The CDR3 is 14 residues long. CDR3 sequence (DNA): TGTGCCAGCAGCCAACTGACAGTGACCTACGAGCAGTACTTC. Translation gives CASSQLTVTYEQYF.

The chain employs TRBV12-5 and TRBJ2-1; TRBD2 matches 13 bases. The CDR3 covers 19 residues. V lost 3 bases, J lost 9 bases, and 17 bases stayed unmatched. Germline lookup yields CDR1 LGHNT and CDR2 FRNRAP. The CDR3 protein is CASGFSLAGGRVHTGEQFF. The CDR3 bases are TGTGCTAGTGGTTTCTCACTAGCGGGGGGGCGAGTACACACGGGTGAGCAGTTCTTC.

This clone was detected only once. The chain employs TRBV5-1 and TRBJ1-2; D gene uncertain. V shed 0 bases and J shed 9 bases, with 12 bases lying between them. CDR1 SGHRS and CDR2 YFSETQ come from the germline V gene. The CDR3 runs 13 residues. CDR3 bases: TGCGCCAGCAGCTTGGCAGCGGAGGAAAGCTACACCTTC. It yields the protein CASSLAAEESYTF.

The chain recombines TRBV5-1 with TRBJ2-3; D unresolved. Germline CDR1 SGHRS, CDR2 YFSETQ. V lost 2 bases and J 2 bases, leaving 12 bases between the germline ends. The CDR3 totals 15 residues. CDR3: CASSLAGAPTDTQYF. The CDR3 region has the DNA TGCGCCAGCAGCTTAGCAGGTGCCCCCACAGATACGCAGTATTTT.

The chain links TRBV7-2 to TRBJ2-3; 7 nucleotides agree with TRBD1. The CDR3 is 14 residues long. CDR1 and CDR2 from the germline V gene are SGHTA and FQGNSA. The trim removed 6 bases at V and 1 base at J, leaving 4 bases unmatched. The CDR3 bases are TGTGCCAGCAGGTGGCAGGGGGGCACAGATACGCAGTATTTT. Protein product: CASRWQGGTDTQYF.

The chain combines TRBV6-5 with TRBJ2-2, with D possibly being TRBD2 (5 bases). Germline CDR1 and CDR2: MNHEY and SVGAGI. The CDR3 has 14 amino acids. V gave up 7 bases and J gave up 7 bases, with 16 bases separating them. The CDR3 DNA reads TGTGCCAGCAAACTAGTTCCCGTCAACGGGGAGCTGTTTTTT. As protein: CASKLVPVNGELFF.

The rearrangement links TRBV15 to TRBJ1-4; D remains ambiguous. Germline assignment: CDR1 LNHNV and CDR2 YYDKDF (reference sequence). This CDR3 comprises 15 residues. V lost 0 bases, J lost 7 bases, and 12 bases lay in between. Here the CDR3 DNA reads TGTGCCACCAGCAGAGATCGGGGAAAGAGTGAAAAACTGTTTTTT. It specifies CATSRDRGKSEKLFF.

This chain connects TRBV20-1 to TRBJ2-7; D is ambiguous. This CDR3 region has 14 residues. From germline, CDR1 is DFQATT and CDR2 SNEGSKA (reference sequence). V lost 3 bases and J lost 2, with 14 bases in between. The CDR3 nucleotides are TGCAGTGCTAGTGACGGGTTGTGGACCTACGAGCAGTACTTC. Translation gives CSASDGLWTYEQYF.

This clone was seen only a few times. The CDR3 DNA reads TGTGCCAGCAGAACAGGGGTTTATGGCTACACCTTC. This gives the protein CASRTGVYGYTF. The chain employs TRBV28 and TRBJ1-2; 7 bases are a match to TRBD1. Germline assignment: CDR1 MDHEN and CDR2 SYDVKM. This CDR3 contains 12 residues. V trimming: 6 bases; J trimming: 5 bases; junction bases outside the gene matches: 3.

The chain combines TRBV6-1 with TRBJ1-4; D call uncertain. The germline V gene has CDR1 MNHNS and CDR2 SASEGT. Trimming left V 1 base short and J 8 bases short, with 11 bases between. The CDR3 covers 14 residues. The CDR3 region is CASSEGLGGEKLFF. In nucleotides, the CDR3 is TGTGCCAGCAGTGAAGGCCTCGGAGGGGAAAAACTGTTTTTT.

J is TRBJ2-3 and V is TRBV27; D perhaps matches TRBD2 (5 bases). Germline V lookup: CDR1 MNHEY, CDR2 SMNVEV (reference sequence). CDR3 length: 13 residues. V was trimmed by 2 bases and J by 4 bases, leaving 7 bases between them. The CDR3 spells CASSLRAADTQYF. The DNA for the CDR3 is TGTGCCAGCAGTTTACGAGCGGCAGATACGCAGTATTTT.

The J gene is TRBJ2-5, the V gene TRBV5-4, with D possibly TRBD2 on 6 matching bases. The CDR3 is made up of 17 amino acids. The V end lost 4 bases, the J end lost 5 bases, and 24 bases lay between the germline ends. The germline V gene has CDR1 SGHNT and CDR2 YYREEE (reference sequence). CDR3 in DNA: TGTGCCAGCAGCCCCCCCCGGGAGCCCGCATGGGGGGAGACCCAGTACTTC. Translation: CASSPPREPAWGETQYF.

The chain employs TRBV7-3 and TRBJ2-1; tentatively, D is TRBD1 (5 bases). V was cut by 0 bases and J by 7 bases, with 7 bases left in between. Germline values: CDR1 SGHTA, CDR2 FQGTGA. This CDR3 is built from 13 residues. The DNA of the CDR3 is TGTGCCAGCAGCTTAACGGGGCAGAATGAGCAGTTCTTC. Translated, it gives CASSLTGQNEQFF.

The chain uses TRBV20-1 and TRBJ2-7, with TRBD1 identical over 10 bases. Per the germline V gene, CDR1 is DFQATT and CDR2 is SNEGSKA (reference sequence). CDR3 length equals 11 residues. The CDR3 spells CRADRGYEQYF. In DNA form, the CDR3 reads TGCAGGGCGGACAGGGGGTACGAGCAGTACTTC.

This clone has more than one count but fewer than ten. The chain carries TRBV15 and TRBJ1-1; 8 bases are a match to TRBD1. Germline V gene lookup returns CDR1 LNHNV and CDR2 YYDKDF (reference sequence). This CDR3 has 19 amino acids. The V segment lost 0 bases and the J segment 1 base; nucleotides outside the gene matches: 13. The CDR3 DNA sequence: TGTGCCACCAGCAGAGATGGTTACGGCAGGGGGCGACCGAACACTGAAGCTTTCTTT. Translated: CATSRDGYGRGRPNTEAFF.

The rearrangement links TRBV5-1 to TRBJ1-4; tentative D call: TRBD1 (6 bases). The CDR3 is 14 amino acids. Trimming took 4 bases from V and 7 from J, leaving 14 bases between them. Germline values: CDR1 SGHRS, CDR2 YFSETQ. CDR3 bases: TGCGCCAGCAGCGGGGGCGTGAGGGGTGAAAAACTGTTTTTT. It yields the protein CASSGGVRGEKLFF.